This T cell receptor (beta chain) was sequenced during a study of cytotoxic CD8 clonotypes in ibrutinib-treated CLL. Study observations and caveats: Few clonotypes were public, and these shrank or held steady under treatment. Sampling time points were not equivalent between sustained-remission and progressing patients.

Deep sequencing aimed at 1 in 200,000 to 1 in 1 million T cells' resolution. The protocol was immunoSEQ multiplex PCR, while the TCRdb copy is restricted to in-frame clones and leaves out a portion. The sample lists 300,000 to 400,000 clones, 67% seen once, with roughly 6.3% in the top ten. The CDR3 spans 14 residues. Germline assignment: CDR1 LNHDA and CDR2 SQIVND (reference sequence). V lost 3 bases to trimming and J lost 2 bases; unmatched junction nucleotides: 3. Comment on this clone: The target antigen is unknown.

Material: PBMCs, obtained after 36 months of ibrutinib treatment. The TCR originated in a human donor with chronic lymphocytic leukemia. This rearrangement joins TRBV19 to TRBJ2-7, with TRBD1 matching 8 bases. The CDR3: CASSMDRAAYEQYF. CDR3 nucleotides: TGTGCCAGTAGTATGGACAGGGCCGCCTACGAGCAGTACTTC.